A selection of T cell receptor beta chains follows, all from one sample in a study of T cells in Graves' hyperthyroidism and ophthalmopathy. TCRdb ran MiXCR on the multiplex PCR reads and lists one entry per CDR3 protein. The data contain some 800,000 distinct CDR3 sequences, roughly 40% of them singletons. Sequenced sample: blood. Source of these receptors: a man aged 18-30 years with Graves' hyperthyroidism. Both conserved end residues are part of each CDR3. The order of the fields is V gene, J gene, CDR3 protein.

>TRBV4-1|TRBJ1-1
CASSQDGRPNTEAFF
>TRBV10-3|TRBJ1-2
CAISDRTGIGYTF
>TRBV29-1|TRBJ1-5
CSVGYANNQPQHF
>TRBV2|TRBJ2-7
CARSGPDRINEQYF
>TRBV25-1|TRBJ2-1
CASSEYFSDEQFF
>TRBV5-1|TRBJ2-2
CASNGGGTTGELFF
>TRBV5-4|TRBJ1-1
CASSSSLSRVDTEAFF
>TRBV9|TRBJ1-1
CASSATQVGGTEAFF
>TRBV2|TRBJ2-5
CASSLTLRSGSETQYF
>TRBV15|TRBJ1-1
CATSGFPNEAFF
>TRBV12-3/TRBV12-4|TRBJ1-2
CASTRTGGDYGYTF